This TCR beta chain was captured in a study of human T cells and chemical hapten exposure. Study-wide background: 0.01% DPC was applied to the upper back in patch tests, which were read at 6 days.

As the library was built, unique molecular identifiers were attached to individual cDNA molecules. Each CDR3 protein is one row after TCRdb ran MiXCR on the RACE reads. The data contain 380,000 or so distinct CDR3 sequences, about 5.4% of them seen just once; the ten biggest clones take up under 9.5%. As for time point: pre-sensitization, week 0. Regarding treatment: therapeutic diphenylcyclopropenone sensitization with weekly scalp DPC. This clonotype appeared many times. Its target is not known. The CDR3 has 15 residues. The germline V gene has CDR1 MDHEN and CDR2 SYDVKM. The V gene end was trimmed by 3 bases and the J gene end by 4 bases; junction bases not matched to a gene: 3. Study-wide points: Alopecia in the donors means their immune response may deviate from healthy people's. Patch test score was positively correlated with the counts of PT1 expanded TCRs.

Here the sequenced sample was whole blood, taken in connection with sensitization to the hapten diphenylcyclopropenone (DPC). The receptor comes from a woman younger than 30 with alopecia areata. Some clones in this sample may be carry-over from other donors' samples. The rearrangement joins TRBV28 to TRBJ1-2, with TRBD1 matching 12 bases. In DNA, the CDR3 is TGTGCCAGCAGTTTGGGGACAGGGGGCGTCTATGGCTACACCTTC. This codes for CASSLGTGGVYGYTF.